These T cell receptor beta chains were read from a single sample in a study of blood T cell repertoires in COVID-19. Sequencing used immunoSEQ multiplex PCR; TCRdb keeps in-frame clones, though not all of them. The table lists nearly 200,000 clones, 89% of them singletons. What was sequenced was PBMCs or T cells enriched from blood (not recorded which). These receptors all come from a woman in her late teens or twenties who had recovered from COVID-19. The CDR3 runs from the conserved cysteine through the conserved F or W. A D gene is named only where the DNA matches it firmly. Only some rows state a clone size, as once, few, many or a class for expanded clones.

j_call: TRBJ2-2
clone_size: NA
d_call: TRBD2
cdr3_length: 16
v_call: TRBV9
cdr3_nt: TGTGCCAGCAGCGTAGATTCCAGCGGGGTCACCGGGGAGCTGTTTTTT
cdr3_aa: CASSVDSSGVTGELFF

j_call: TRBJ2-3
clone_size: NA
d_call: TRBD2
cdr3_length: 15
v_call: TRBV7-2
cdr3_nt: TGTGCCAGCAGCTTAAGCGGGGGGAATACAGATACGCAGTATTTT
cdr3_aa: CASSLSGGNTDTQYF

j_call: TRBJ1-6
clone_size: NA
d_call: NA
cdr3_length: 12
v_call: TRBV28
cdr3_nt: TGTGCCAGCAGTCCTGGACAGCCTTCCCTCCACTTT
cdr3_aa: CASSPGQPSLHF

j_call: TRBJ1-2
clone_size: NA
d_call: TRBD1
cdr3_length: 15
v_call: TRBV5-1
cdr3_nt: TGCGCCAGCAGCTTAGGTGACCGGGACAGCTATGGCTACACCTTC
cdr3_aa: CASSLGDRDSYGYTF

j_call: TRBJ2-7
clone_size: once
d_call: NA
cdr3_length: 14
v_call: TRBV3-1/TRBV3-2
cdr3_nt: TGTGCCAGCAGCCAAGAGGACAGCTCCTACGAGCAGTACTTC
cdr3_aa: CASSQEDSSYEQYF

j_call: TRBJ2-7
clone_size: NA
d_call: TRBD1
cdr3_length: 16
v_call: TRBV19
cdr3_nt: TGTGCCAGTAGTACCCCCCCGGGGACAGGGGGTATGAAGCAGTACTTC
cdr3_aa: CASSTPPGTGGMKQYF

j_call: TRBJ1-1
clone_size: NA
d_call: TRBD1
cdr3_length: 14
v_call: TRBV6-5
cdr3_nt: TGTGCCAGCAGTTACCGGACAGGGAACACTGAAGCTTTCTTT
cdr3_aa: CASSYRTGNTEAFF

j_call: TRBJ2-3
clone_size: NA
d_call: TRBD2
cdr3_length: 19
v_call: TRBV11-3
cdr3_nt: TGTGCCAGCAGCCCCGGACTAGCGGCGGGTGGGGCGAGCACAGATACGCAGTATTTT
cdr3_aa: CASSPGLAAGGASTDTQYF

j_call: TRBJ2-3
clone_size: NA
d_call: TRBD2
cdr3_length: 15
v_call: TRBV6-5
cdr3_nt: TGTGCCAGTAGGGGACTAGCGGGGGTCACAGATACGCAGTATTTT
cdr3_aa: CASRGLAGVTDTQYF

j_call: TRBJ1-6
clone_size: NA
d_call: NA
cdr3_length: 15
v_call: TRBV2
cdr3_nt: TGTGCCAGCAGTGACGCTACAGGGCTCGGGTCACCCCTCCACTTT
cdr3_aa: CASSDATGLGSPLHF

j_call: TRBJ2-4
clone_size: NA
d_call: NA
cdr3_length: 14
v_call: TRBV19
cdr3_nt: TGTGCCAGTAGTTTCCGGGAGGCCAAAAACATTCAGTACTTC
cdr3_aa: CASSFREAKNIQYF

j_call: TRBJ2-3
clone_size: NA
d_call: NA
cdr3_length: 12
v_call: TRBV5-4
cdr3_nt: TGTGCCAGCAGCTTGTCCGCAGATACGCAGTATTTT
cdr3_aa: CASSLSADTQYF

j_call: TRBJ2-7
clone_size: NA
d_call: TRBD1
cdr3_length: 14
v_call: TRBV4-1
cdr3_nt: TGCGCCAGCAGCCAAAGACAGGGTGACTACGAGCAGTACTTC
cdr3_aa: CASSQRQGDYEQYF

j_call: TRBJ2-3
clone_size: few
d_call: NA
cdr3_length: 14
v_call: TRBV19
cdr3_nt: TGTGCCAGTAGATCCCCGTCCAACACGGATACGCAGTATTTT
cdr3_aa: CASRSPSNTDTQYF

j_call: TRBJ2-6
clone_size: NA
d_call: NA
cdr3_length: 21
v_call: TRBV18
cdr3_nt: TGTGCCAGCTCACTTAGACTGGCGGTCCAGGGGGAGGTCTCTGGGGCCAACGTCCTGACTTTC
cdr3_aa: CASSLRLAVQGEVSGANVLTF

j_call: TRBJ1-6
clone_size: few
d_call: TRBD1
cdr3_length: 15
v_call: TRBV7-9
cdr3_nt: TGTGCCAGCAGCTTGGGACAGGGCGTGGGTTCACCCCTCCACTTT
cdr3_aa: CASSLGQGVGSPLHF

j_call: TRBJ2-4
clone_size: NA
d_call: TRBD1
cdr3_length: 15
v_call: TRBV7-9
cdr3_nt: TGTGCCAGCAGCTCAGCGGACAGGGAAAAAAACATTCAGTACTTC
cdr3_aa: CASSSADREKNIQYF

j_call: TRBJ1-6
clone_size: NA
d_call: NA
cdr3_length: 17
v_call: TRBV4-1
cdr3_nt: TGCGCCAGCAGCCAAGTACCTCAGGGAGGTCATAATTCACCCCTCCACTTT
cdr3_aa: CASSQVPQGGHNSPLHF

j_call: TRBJ1-6
clone_size: NA
d_call: NA
cdr3_length: 15
v_call: TRBV5-1
cdr3_nt: TGCGCCAGCAGCTTACGACAGAGAGATAATTCACCCCTCCACTTT
cdr3_aa: CASSLRQRDNSPLHF

j_call: TRBJ2-5
clone_size: NA
d_call: NA
cdr3_length: 14
v_call: TRBV5-1
cdr3_nt: TGCGCCAGCAGCTTGGGGTCAGGTGGGGAGACCCAGTACTTC
cdr3_aa: CASSLGSGGETQYF

j_call: TRBJ2-1
clone_size: NA
d_call: TRBD1
cdr3_length: 16
v_call: TRBV28
cdr3_nt: TGTGCCAGCAGTAAAAGGGGGCCCGCCTCCTACAATGAGCAGTTCTTC
cdr3_aa: CASSKRGPASYNEQFF

j_call: TRBJ2-5
clone_size: NA
d_call: NA
cdr3_length: 13
v_call: TRBV6-5
cdr3_nt: TGTGCCAGCACAGTGGCTCGGGAGGAGACCCAGTACTTC
cdr3_aa: CASTVAREETQYF

j_call: TRBJ2-7
clone_size: NA
d_call: TRBD2
cdr3_length: 17
v_call: TRBV27
cdr3_nt: TGTGCCAGCAGTTTTCTAGCGGGGGGGCAGAGCTCCTACGAGCAGTACTTC
cdr3_aa: CASSFLAGGQSSYEQYF

j_call: TRBJ1-1
clone_size: NA
d_call: TRBD1
cdr3_length: 14
v_call: TRBV10-3
cdr3_nt: TGTGCCATCAGAGCGACAGGGGTTGAGACTGAAGCTTTCTTT
cdr3_aa: CAIRATGVETEAFF

j_call: TRBJ1-1
clone_size: NA
d_call: NA
cdr3_length: 14
v_call: TRBV7-2
cdr3_nt: TGTGCCAGCCGCCCACAGGGTGCTCACACTGAAGCTTTCTTT
cdr3_aa: CASRPQGAHTEAFF

j_call: TRBJ2-5
clone_size: NA
d_call: NA
cdr3_length: 15
v_call: TRBV5-6
cdr3_nt: TGTGCCAGCAGCTTGGGTTCCCCCCCCGGAGAGACCCAGTACTTC
cdr3_aa: CASSLGSPPGETQYF

j_call: TRBJ1-1
clone_size: NA
d_call: NA
cdr3_length: 13
v_call: TRBV4-1
cdr3_nt: TGCGCCAGCAGCCCGGGGGAGGAGTTTGAAGCTTTCTTT
cdr3_aa: CASSPGEEFEAFF

j_call: TRBJ1-4
clone_size: few
d_call: TRBD1
cdr3_length: 14
v_call: TRBV5-5
cdr3_nt: TGTGCCAGCAGCTACAGGGGCACTAATGAAAAACTGTTTTTT
cdr3_aa: CASSYRGTNEKLFF

j_call: TRBJ1-5
clone_size: NA
d_call: NA
cdr3_length: 14
v_call: TRBV7-9
cdr3_nt: TGTGCCAGCAGCTTACAGGGGAGGGAGCAGCCCCAGCATTTT
cdr3_aa: CASSLQGREQPQHF

j_call: TRBJ1-6
clone_size: NA
d_call: TRBD1
cdr3_length: 16
v_call: TRBV2
cdr3_nt: TGTGCCAGAAGTACAGGGGGGAGATCCGATAATTCACCCCTCCACTTT
cdr3_aa: CARSTGGRSDNSPLHF

j_call: TRBJ2-7
clone_size: NA
d_call: NA
cdr3_length: 14
v_call: TRBV6-5
cdr3_nt: TGTGCCAGCACACCCCCTGGGGCCACCTACGAGCAGTACTTC
cdr3_aa: CASTPPGATYEQYF

j_call: TRBJ1-2
clone_size: NA
d_call: TRBD1
cdr3_length: 14
v_call: TRBV5-4
cdr3_nt: TGTGCCAGCAGCTCTCCGGGACAGGGGGATGGCTACACCTTC
cdr3_aa: CASSSPGQGDGYTF

j_call: TRBJ1-4
clone_size: NA
d_call: NA
cdr3_length: 16
v_call: TRBV9
cdr3_nt: TGTGCCAGCAGCGTAGTGGGGGAGGGCACTAATGAAAAACTGTTTTTT
cdr3_aa: CASSVVGEGTNEKLFF

j_call: TRBJ1-6
clone_size: NA
d_call: NA
cdr3_length: 17
v_call: TRBV10-3
cdr3_nt: TGTGCCATCAGTGAGTCCGGGGGAAGCTCCTATAATTCACCCCTCCACTTT
cdr3_aa: CAISESGGSSYNSPLHF

j_call: TRBJ2-3
clone_size: NA
d_call: NA
cdr3_length: 15
v_call: TRBV3-1/TRBV3-2
cdr3_nt: TGTGCCAGCAGCCAAGGGACTAATAGAGCGGAAGCGCAGTATTTT
cdr3_aa: CASSQGTNRAEAQYF

j_call: TRBJ1-1
clone_size: NA
d_call: NA
cdr3_length: 16
v_call: TRBV27
cdr3_nt: TGTGCCAGCAGTCCACAACCCGCACTAATGAACACTGAAGCTTTCTTT
cdr3_aa: CASSPQPALMNTEAFF

j_call: TRBJ1-5
clone_size: NA
d_call: NA
cdr3_length: 13
v_call: TRBV30
cdr3_nt: TGTGCCTGGAGTGTTTCCAACTATCAGCCCCAGCATTTT
cdr3_aa: CAWSVSNYQPQHF

j_call: TRBJ1-5
clone_size: NA
d_call: NA
cdr3_length: 13
v_call: TRBV11-3
cdr3_nt: TGTGCCAGCAGCTCGAGGGGGTATCAGCCCCAGCATTTT
cdr3_aa: CASSSRGYQPQHF

j_call: TRBJ1-2
clone_size: once
d_call: NA
cdr3_length: 11
v_call: TRBV29-1
cdr3_nt: TGCAGCGTTGACTCCTTCTATGGCTACACCTTC
cdr3_aa: CSVDSFYGYTF

j_call: TRBJ1-2
clone_size: NA
d_call: TRBD1
cdr3_length: 12
v_call: TRBV5-6
cdr3_nt: TGTGCCAGCAGCTTGCCAGGGGGTCGCTACACCTTC
cdr3_aa: CASSLPGGRYTF

j_call: TRBJ1-1
clone_size: NA
d_call: NA
cdr3_length: 14
v_call: TRBV11-3
cdr3_nt: TGTGCCAGCAGCTTAAGAGGGGGTAGCACTGAAGCTTTCTTT
cdr3_aa: CASSLRGGSTEAFF

j_call: TRBJ2-7
clone_size: NA
d_call: NA
cdr3_length: 15
v_call: TRBV2
cdr3_nt: TGTGCCAGCAGTGGGGGGCCGACACCCGACTACGAGCAGTACTTC
cdr3_aa: CASSGGPTPDYEQYF

j_call: TRBJ1-6
clone_size: NA
d_call: NA
cdr3_length: 16
v_call: TRBV6-5
cdr3_nt: TGTGCCAGCAGTTACAGTTCCACTGGGGCGGGACGGCCCCTCCACTTT
cdr3_aa: CASSYSSTGAGRPLHF

j_call: TRBJ2-5
clone_size: NA
d_call: NA
cdr3_length: 15
v_call: TRBV9
cdr3_nt: TGTGCCAGCAGCGTCTCCGGGAGTAACCAAGAGACCCAGTACTTC
cdr3_aa: CASSVSGSNQETQYF

j_call: TRBJ2-2
clone_size: NA
d_call: TRBD2
cdr3_length: 16
v_call: TRBV5-4
cdr3_nt: TGTGCCAGCAGCTTCGGACTAGCGCAGAAAGGCGGGGAGCTGTTTTTT
cdr3_aa: CASSFGLAQKGGELFF

j_call: TRBJ1-2
clone_size: once
d_call: NA
cdr3_length: 16
v_call: TRBV7-9
cdr3_nt: TGTGCCAGCAGCTTGGAGTTTGGACTTTCGGTGAGGGGCTACACCTTC
cdr3_aa: CASSLEFGLSVRGYTF